This T cell receptor beta chain came from a study of immune evolution from preneoplasia to lung adenocarcinoma. This clone was counted a few times. Its specificity is unknown. V was pared by 0 bases and J by 6 bases, with 14 bases of the junction left unmatched. CDR1 and CDR2 from the germline V gene are SGDLS and YYNGEE. The CDR3 is made up of 17 amino acids. Sequencing was performed with immunoSEQ multiplex PCR; in TCRdb, only in-frame clones are kept and a portion is missing. Of about 3,600 clones in the sample, about 80% are singletons; the top ten hold approximately 14%. Study observations and caveats: Top clone share appeared to fall from AAH through AIS, MIA, adenocarcinoma. Clonality was highest in normal lung, lower in later-stage lesions apparently.

This chain connects TRBV9 to TRBJ1-2; 7 bases are a match to TRBD1. Sequencing was carried out using FFPE adjacent normal lung tissue. The sequence was collected from a person in their sixties or seventies with lung adenocarcinoma. The CDR3 nucleotides are TGTGCCAGCAGCGTAGGGCCACAGGGGCCAAGGGTTGATGGCTACACCTTC. Amino acid sequence: CASSVGPQGPRVDGYTF.